These 23 T cell receptor beta chains originate from one sample sequenced in a study of T-cell memory formation after mild COVID-19. One entry per CDR3 protein results from TCRdb running MiXCR on the 5' RACE reads. Of under 250,000 distinct CDR3 sequences in the sample, over 15% were seen once. Sequencing was done on a sample of PBMCs or a T cell subset sorted from them (not recorded which). These TCRs come from an adult woman who had mild COVID-19 (a few samples of this study predate the infection). Cell type and time point are not known.

This clonotype was counted between two and nine times. This chain links TRBV24-1 with TRBJ1-5, with D perhaps TRBD1 (5 bases). The V and J ends lost 5 bases and 7 bases respectively, with 17 bases between them. CDR1 KGHDR and CDR2 SFDVKD come from the germline V gene. CDR3 size: 15 residues. The CDR3 DNA reads as TGTGCCACCAGTGGGAGGGGCATCAGCGGACAGCCCCAGCATTTT. It translates to CATSGRGISGQPQHF.

This clonotype showed up just a few times. The V and J genes are TRBV28 and TRBJ2-7; D not certain. From germline, CDR1 is MDHEN and CDR2 SYDVKM. V was trimmed by 2 bases and J by 3 bases, leaving 14 bases between them. CDR3 length: 15 amino acids. CDR3 in amino acids: CASSLSLLGVYEQYF. The CDR3 DNA follows: TGTGCCAGCAGTTTAAGCCTCTTGGGTGTCTACGAGCAGTACTTC.

This clonotype showed up many times. The chain recombines TRBV14 with TRBJ2-7, with TRBD1 as a possible D gene (6 bases). The CDR3 extends over 13 amino acids. V shed 6 bases and J shed 6 bases, with 15 bases lying between them. Germline CDR1 is SGHDN and CDR2 is FVKESK. In DNA form, the CDR3 reads TGTGCCAGCAGTACGGACGTACAGGGCGAGCAGTACGTC. Translation: CASSTDVQGEQYV.

V is TRBV30 and J is TRBJ2-7, with 11 bases lining up with TRBD1. With 2 bases clipped from V and 4 bases from J, the junction kept 7 bases outside the gene matches. Germline values: CDR1 GTSNPN, CDR2 SVGIG (reference sequence). The CDR3 covers 15 residues. CDR3 region: CAWSQRDRGTYEQYF. The CDR3 DNA reads as TGTGCCTGGAGTCAACGGGACAGGGGGACGTACGAGCAGTACTTC.

This clonotype came up many times. J is TRBJ1-5 and V is TRBV12-3 or TRBV12-4, with 7 nucleotides matching TRBD1. This CDR3 is 14 amino acids long. V gave up 6 bases and J gave up 6 bases; unmatched junction bases: 8. CDR3 sequence: CASSREGASQPQHF. CDR3 DNA sequence: TGTGCCAGCAGCCGTGAGGGGGCAAGTCAGCCCCAGCATTTT.

In its sample, this clonotype was seen a few times. V and J are TRBV5-1 and TRBJ1-1; no definite D call. The CDR3 has 13 amino acids. The V gene's germline CDR1 is SGHRS and CDR2 YFSETQ. V shed 0 bases and J shed 5 bases, with 8 bases lying between them. This CDR3 reads CASSLAEETEAFF. The CDR3 DNA reads TGCGCCAGCAGCTTGGCCGAAGAAACTGAAGCTTTCTTT.

J is TRBJ1-4 and V is TRBV18; D is ambiguous. The CDR3 loop spans 14 amino acids. The ends were cut back, 3 bases at V and 5 bases at J, with 10 bases in the middle. The germline CDR1 and CDR2 sequences are KGHSH and LQKENI. This CDR3 is CASSPRPSNEKLFF. The CDR3 nucleotides read TGTGCCAGCTCACCTAGGCCCTCGAATGAAAAACTGTTTTTT.

The sample holds many counts of this clonotype. The chain carries TRBV20-1 and TRBJ1-1; D gene unclear. This CDR3 spans 13 amino acids. V dropped 5 bases and J dropped 4 bases, with 14 bases sitting between them. The V gene's germline CDR1 is DFQATT and CDR2 SNEGSKA (reference sequence). CDR3 sequence: CSALGQLGTEAFF. CDR3 bases: TGCAGTGCTCTAGGGCAGCTTGGCACTGAAGCTTTCTTT.

This clonotype was counted only a few times. The rearrangement joins TRBV19 to TRBJ2-5, with a weak D call TRBD2 (6 bases). The CDR3 totals 15 residues. Per germline, CDR1 LNHDA and CDR2 SQIVND (reference sequence). Trimming left V 1 base short and J 5 bases short, with 14 bases between. In DNA, the CDR3 is TGTGCCAGTAGTATAGGAGGAGGGTATGGGGAGACCCAGTACTTC. Translation gives CASSIGGGYGETQYF.

This chain connects TRBV12-3 or TRBV12-4 to TRBJ1-2; D possibly corresponds to TRBD1 (5 bases). The length of the CDR3 is 12 residues. V was shortened by 6 bases and J by 11 bases, with 16 bases between the two germline ends. In nucleotides, the CDR3 is TGTGCCAGCAGGCAGGGAACGAAGGGGTACACCTTC. It codes for CASRQGTKGYTF.

The gene calls are TRBV19 and TRBJ2-3; D gene unclear. This CDR3 is 11 amino acids long. Germline-derived CDR1 and CDR2 are LNHDA and SQIVND (reference sequence). V lost 7 bases, J lost 3 bases, and 5 bases lay in between. The CDR3 here is CASKMTDTQYF. CDR3 bases: TGTGCCAGTAAGATGACAGATACGCAGTATTTT. Combining the CDR3 with reference TRBV19 and TRBJ2-3 gives the whole variable domain DGGITQSPKYLFRKEGQNVTLSCEQNLNHDAMYWYRQDPGQGLRLIYYSQIVNDFQKGDIAEGYSVSREKKESFPLTVTSAQKNPTAFYLCASKMTDTQYFGPGTRLTVL.

This clonotype has only a few counts. This chain links TRBV5-1 with TRBJ2-1; D tentatively reads TRBD1 or TRBD2 (6 bases each). CDR3 length: 14 residues. CDR1 is SGHRS and CDR2 is YFSETQ in the germline V gene. Between the trimmed V and J ends, which lost 7 bases and 6 bases, there was a span of 17 bases. CDR3 nucleotides: TGCGCCAGCGATCGGGACGGAGGGGGCAATGAGCAGTTCTTC. Translating gives CASDRDGGGNEQFF.

This clonotype was seen a few times. The chain recombines TRBV4-2 with TRBJ2-3; 9 bases are a match to TRBD2. Germline CDR1 is LGHNA and CDR2 is YNFKEQ. The CDR3 extends over 16 amino acids. V was pared by 1 base and J by 8 bases, with 10 bases of the junction left unmatched. The CDR3 is CASSQGWASGDVTQYF. The CDR3 DNA is TGTGCCAGCAGCCAAGGGTGGGCTAGCGGGGACGTTACGCAGTATTTT.

This clonotype showed up just a few times. The genes are TRBV10-3 and TRBJ1-1; 7 positions match TRBD1. The germline V gene has CDR1 ENHRY and CDR2 SYGVKD. The CDR3 runs to 14 residues. Trimming at V came to 7 bases and at J to 1 base, leaving 6 bases not matched to a gene. As DNA, the CDR3 is TGTGCCATCAATGCCGGGACAGCGAACACTGAAGCTTTCTTT. Translated: CAINAGTANTEAFF.

The chain has TRBV9 and TRBJ1-1; no reliable D call. Trimming stripped 4 bases from V and 5 bases from J, with 18 bases between. Germline V gives CDR1 SGDLS, CDR2 YYNGEE. The CDR3 loop spans 15 amino acids. CDR3 sequence reads: CASSLGRTVGTEAFF. CDR3 in DNA: TGTGCCAGCAGCTTAGGACGCACGGTAGGGACTGAAGCTTTCTTT.

This chain links TRBV18 with TRBJ2-3; 9 bases match TRBD1. The germline V gene has CDR1 KGHSH and CDR2 LQKENI. The CDR3 totals 17 residues. The V segment lost 1 base and the J segment 4 bases; nucleotides outside the gene matches: 9. The CDR3 sequence is CASSPLIRDRAPDTQYF. The CDR3 DNA is TGTGCCAGCTCACCACTCATCCGGGACAGGGCCCCAGATACGCAGTATTTT. Full variable domain (rest looked up from reference TRBV18 and TRBJ2-3): NAGVMQNPRHLVRRRGQEARLRCSPMKGHSHVYWYRQLPEEGLKFMVYLQKENIIDESGMPKERFSAEFPKEGPSILRIQQVVRGDSAAYFCASSPLIRDRAPDTQYFGPGTRLTVL.

In its sample, this clonotype was seen a few times. The chain couples TRBV12-3 or TRBV12-4 to TRBJ1-1; a weak D match, TRBD1 (5 bases). V was cut by 2 bases and J by 10 bases, with 11 bases left in between. This CDR3 comprises 12 residues. CDR3 residues: CASSLRQGAAFF. CDR3 sequence (DNA): TGTGCCAGCAGTTTAAGGCAGGGTGCAGCTTTCTTT.

The V call is TRBV6-6, the J call TRBJ1-4; no firm D call. Looked up from germline, CDR1 is MNHNY and CDR2 is SVGAGI (reference sequence). The ends were cut back, 2 bases at V and 0 bases at J, with 4 bases in the middle. The CDR3 totals 14 residues. The chain's CDR3 is CASSYLATNEKLFF. The CDR3 nucleotides are TGTGCCAGCAGTTACCTTGCAACTAATGAAAAACTGTTTTTT.

This chain uses TRBV12-3 or TRBV12-4 with TRBJ2-1; D call uncertain. V was pared by 4 bases and J by 2 bases, with 15 bases between. This CDR3 spans 16 amino acids. The CDR3 DNA reads as TGTGCCAGCAGTTCGGGCTTTCCCCGGACCTACAATGAGCAGTTCTTC. Translated: CASSSGFPRTYNEQFF.

In its sample, this clonotype was seen a few times. The CDR3 spells CASSSTGEGAEAFF. DNA for the CDR3: TGTGCCAGCAGCTCGACAGGGGAGGGGGCTGAAGCTTTCTTT. J is TRBJ1-1 and V is TRBV7-9, with 8 bases lining up with TRBD1. Unmatched junction bases numbered 7, after V lost 4 bases and J lost 6 bases. The CDR3 contains 14 residues. Germline V gene sequence: CDR1 SEHNR, CDR2 FQNEAQ (reference sequence).

This clonotype showed up just a few times. This chain connects TRBV9 to TRBJ1-6; D not resolved. The CDR3 runs to 14 residues. V lost 2 bases, J lost 4 bases, and 7 bases lay in between. Germline CDR1 is SGDLS and CDR2 is YYNGEE. CDR3 loop: CASSVESYNSPLHF. For the CDR3, the DNA is TGTGCCAGCAGCGTTGAGAGTTATAATTCACCCCTCCACTTT.

The chain is built from TRBV4-1 and TRBJ1-1; D possibly corresponds to TRBD1 (5 bases). Trimming took 1 base from V and 4 from J, leaving 13 bases between them. The germline V gene encodes CDR1 MGHRA and CDR2 YSYEKL. The CDR3 has 15 amino acids. The CDR3 protein is CASSQGPQGATEAFF. In DNA, the CDR3 is TGCGCCAGCAGCCAAGGTCCCCAGGGAGCCACTGAAGCTTTCTTT.

This clonotype occurred a few times. This chain joins TRBV10-3 and TRBJ1-1, with D possibly being TRBD1 (5 bases). Trimming shortened V by 7 bases and J by 0 bases, and 9 bases separated the two germline ends. The length of the CDR3 is 13 residues. CDR1 is ENHRY, CDR2 SYGVKD, per germline. The CDR3 loop reads CAIKVRVNTEAFF. CDR3 DNA sequence: TGTGCCATCAAAGTCAGGGTGAACACTGAAGCTTTCTTT.